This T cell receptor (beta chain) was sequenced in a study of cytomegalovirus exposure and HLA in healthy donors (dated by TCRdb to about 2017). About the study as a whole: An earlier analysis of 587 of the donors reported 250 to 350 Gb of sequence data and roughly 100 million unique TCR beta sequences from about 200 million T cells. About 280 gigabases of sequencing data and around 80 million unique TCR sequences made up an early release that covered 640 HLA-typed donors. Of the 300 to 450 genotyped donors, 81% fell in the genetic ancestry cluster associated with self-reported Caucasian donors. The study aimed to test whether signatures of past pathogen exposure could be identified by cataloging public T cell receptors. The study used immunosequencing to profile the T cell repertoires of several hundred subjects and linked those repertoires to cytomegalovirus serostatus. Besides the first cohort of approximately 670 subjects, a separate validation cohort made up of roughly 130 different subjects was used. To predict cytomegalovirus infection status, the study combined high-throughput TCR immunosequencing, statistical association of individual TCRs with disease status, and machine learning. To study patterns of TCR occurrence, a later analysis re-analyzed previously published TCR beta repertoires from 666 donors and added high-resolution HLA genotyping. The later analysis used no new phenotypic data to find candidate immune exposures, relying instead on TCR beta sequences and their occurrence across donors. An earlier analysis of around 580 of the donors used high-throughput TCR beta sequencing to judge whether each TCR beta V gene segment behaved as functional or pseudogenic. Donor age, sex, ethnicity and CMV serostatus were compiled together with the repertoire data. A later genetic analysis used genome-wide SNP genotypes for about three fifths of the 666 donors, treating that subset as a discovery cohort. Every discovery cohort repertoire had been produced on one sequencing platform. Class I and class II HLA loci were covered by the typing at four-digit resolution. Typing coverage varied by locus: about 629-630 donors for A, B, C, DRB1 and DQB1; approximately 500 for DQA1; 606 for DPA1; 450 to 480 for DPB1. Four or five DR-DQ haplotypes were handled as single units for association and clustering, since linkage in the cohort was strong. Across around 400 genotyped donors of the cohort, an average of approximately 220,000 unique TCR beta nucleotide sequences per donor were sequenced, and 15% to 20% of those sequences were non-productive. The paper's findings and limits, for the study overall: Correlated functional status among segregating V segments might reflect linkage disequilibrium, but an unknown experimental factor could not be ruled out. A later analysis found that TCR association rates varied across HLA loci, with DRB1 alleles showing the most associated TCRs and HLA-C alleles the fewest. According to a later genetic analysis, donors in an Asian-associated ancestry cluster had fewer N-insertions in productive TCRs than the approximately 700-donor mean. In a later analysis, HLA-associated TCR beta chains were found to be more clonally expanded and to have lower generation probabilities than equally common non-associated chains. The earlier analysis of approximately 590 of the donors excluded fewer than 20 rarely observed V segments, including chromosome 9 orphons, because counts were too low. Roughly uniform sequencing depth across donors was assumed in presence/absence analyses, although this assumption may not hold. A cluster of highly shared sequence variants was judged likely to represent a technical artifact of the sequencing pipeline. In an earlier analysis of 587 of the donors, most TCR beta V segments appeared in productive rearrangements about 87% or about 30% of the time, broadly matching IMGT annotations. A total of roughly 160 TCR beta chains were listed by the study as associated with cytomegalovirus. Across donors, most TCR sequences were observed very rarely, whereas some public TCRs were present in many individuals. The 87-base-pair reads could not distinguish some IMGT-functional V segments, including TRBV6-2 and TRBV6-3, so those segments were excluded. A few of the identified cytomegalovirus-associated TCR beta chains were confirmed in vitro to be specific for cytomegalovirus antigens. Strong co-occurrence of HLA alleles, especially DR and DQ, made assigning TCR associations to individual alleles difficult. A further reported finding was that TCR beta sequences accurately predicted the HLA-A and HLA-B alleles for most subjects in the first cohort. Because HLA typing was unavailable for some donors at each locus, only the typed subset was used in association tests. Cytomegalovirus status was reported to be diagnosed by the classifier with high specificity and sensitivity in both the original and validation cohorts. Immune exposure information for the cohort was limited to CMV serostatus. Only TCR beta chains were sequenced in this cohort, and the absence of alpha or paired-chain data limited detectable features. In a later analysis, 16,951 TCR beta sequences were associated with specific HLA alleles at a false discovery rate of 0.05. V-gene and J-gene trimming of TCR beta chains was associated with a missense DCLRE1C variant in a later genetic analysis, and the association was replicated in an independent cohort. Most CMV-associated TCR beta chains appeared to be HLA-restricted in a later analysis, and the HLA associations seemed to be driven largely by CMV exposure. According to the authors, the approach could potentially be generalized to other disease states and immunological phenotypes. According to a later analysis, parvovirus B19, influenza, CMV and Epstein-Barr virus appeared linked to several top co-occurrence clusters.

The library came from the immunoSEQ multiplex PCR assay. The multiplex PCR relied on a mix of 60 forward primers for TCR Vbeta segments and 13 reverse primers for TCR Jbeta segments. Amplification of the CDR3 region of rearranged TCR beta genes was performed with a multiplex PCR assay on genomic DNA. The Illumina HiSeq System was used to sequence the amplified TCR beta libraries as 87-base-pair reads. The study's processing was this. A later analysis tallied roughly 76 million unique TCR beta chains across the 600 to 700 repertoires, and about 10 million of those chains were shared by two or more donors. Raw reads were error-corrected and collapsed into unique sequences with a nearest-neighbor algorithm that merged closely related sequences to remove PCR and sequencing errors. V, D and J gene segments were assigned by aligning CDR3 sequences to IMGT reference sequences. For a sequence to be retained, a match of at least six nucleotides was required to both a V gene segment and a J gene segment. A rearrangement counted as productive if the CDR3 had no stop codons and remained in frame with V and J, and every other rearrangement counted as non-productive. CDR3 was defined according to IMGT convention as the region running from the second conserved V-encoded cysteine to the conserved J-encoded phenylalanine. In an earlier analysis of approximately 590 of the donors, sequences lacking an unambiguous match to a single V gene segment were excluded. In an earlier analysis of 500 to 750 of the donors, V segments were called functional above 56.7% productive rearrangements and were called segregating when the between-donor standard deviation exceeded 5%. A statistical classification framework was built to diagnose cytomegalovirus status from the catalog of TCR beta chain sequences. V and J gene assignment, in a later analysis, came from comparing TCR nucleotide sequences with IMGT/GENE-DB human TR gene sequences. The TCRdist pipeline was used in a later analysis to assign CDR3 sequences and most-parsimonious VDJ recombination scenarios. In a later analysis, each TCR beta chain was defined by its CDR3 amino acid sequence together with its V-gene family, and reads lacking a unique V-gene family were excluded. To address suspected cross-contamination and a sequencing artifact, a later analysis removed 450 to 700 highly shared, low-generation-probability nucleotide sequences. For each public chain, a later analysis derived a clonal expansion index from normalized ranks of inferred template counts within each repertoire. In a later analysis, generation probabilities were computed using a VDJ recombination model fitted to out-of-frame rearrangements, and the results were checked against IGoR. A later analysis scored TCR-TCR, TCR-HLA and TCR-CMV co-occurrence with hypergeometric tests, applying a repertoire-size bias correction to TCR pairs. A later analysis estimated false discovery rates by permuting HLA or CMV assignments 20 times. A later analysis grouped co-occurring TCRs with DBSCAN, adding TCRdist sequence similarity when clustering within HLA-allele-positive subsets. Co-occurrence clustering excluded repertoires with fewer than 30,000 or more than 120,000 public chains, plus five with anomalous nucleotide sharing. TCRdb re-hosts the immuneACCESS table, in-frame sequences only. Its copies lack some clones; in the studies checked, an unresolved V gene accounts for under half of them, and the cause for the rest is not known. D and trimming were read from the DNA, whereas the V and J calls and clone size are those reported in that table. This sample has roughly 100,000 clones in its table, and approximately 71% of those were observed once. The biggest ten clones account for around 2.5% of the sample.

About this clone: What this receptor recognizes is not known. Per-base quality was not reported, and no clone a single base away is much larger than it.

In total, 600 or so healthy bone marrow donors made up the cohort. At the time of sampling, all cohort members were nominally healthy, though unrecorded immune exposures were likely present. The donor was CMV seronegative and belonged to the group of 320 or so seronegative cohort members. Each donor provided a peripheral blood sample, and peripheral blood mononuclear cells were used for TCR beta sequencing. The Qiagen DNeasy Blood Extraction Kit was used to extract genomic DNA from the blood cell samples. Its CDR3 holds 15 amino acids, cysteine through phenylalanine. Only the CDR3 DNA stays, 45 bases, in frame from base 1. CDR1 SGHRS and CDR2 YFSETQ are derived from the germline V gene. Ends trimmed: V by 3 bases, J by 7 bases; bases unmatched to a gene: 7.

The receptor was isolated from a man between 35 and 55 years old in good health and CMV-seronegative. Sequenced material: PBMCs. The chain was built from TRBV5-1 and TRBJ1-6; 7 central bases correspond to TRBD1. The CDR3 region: CASSSTGAPNSPLHF. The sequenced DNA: TGCGCCAGCAGCTCTACAGGGGCGCCCAATTCACCCCTCCACTTT.